The rows below give T cell receptor beta chains drawn from one sample of a study of T-cell memory formation after mild COVID-19. TCRdb fed the 5' RACE reads into MiXCR, producing one record per CDR3 protein. The sample yields a few hundred thousand distinct CDR3 sequences, roughly 22% seen once. The sequenced sample consisted of PBMCs or a T cell subset sorted from them (not recorded which). Source of these receptors: an adult woman who had mild COVID-19 (a few samples of this study predate the infection). Cell type and time point are not known. Each CDR3 is given with its conserved first and last residue. A D gene is named only where the DNA matches it firmly. Size is omitted from some rows. Given values are once, few, many or a class for expanded clones.

>TRBJ1-1|-|TRBV11-2|14|-
TGTGCCAGCAGCCACCATACTGAGAACACTGAAGCTTTCTTT
CASSHHTENTEAFF
>TRBJ1-1|-|TRBV6-5|14|-
TGTGCCAGCAGTTACCACGGGCAGTCGAGTGAAGCTTTCTTT
CASSYHGQSSEAFF
>TRBJ1-1|few|TRBV12-3/TRBV12-4|14|-
TGTGCCAGCAGTTTGGCCCCACAGAGCACTGAAGCTTTCTTT
CASSLAPQSTEAFF
>TRBJ2-5|-|TRBV7-6|16|-
TGTGCCAGCAGCTTATTCCCGAGAGGTGGCCAGGAGACCCAGTACTTC
CASSLFPRGGQETQYF
>TRBJ1-5|-|TRBV7-8|15|-
TGTGCCAGCAGCTTAGTCAGGGGAGTCAATCAGCCCCAGCATTTT
CASSLVRGVNQPQHF
>TRBJ1-2|-|TRBV12-3/TRBV12-4|14|TRBD1
TGTGCCAGCAGTATGGACAGGCTCAACTATGGCTACACCTTC
CASSMDRLNYGYTF
>TRBJ2-7|many|TRBV7-9|16|-
TGTGCCAGCAGCTTAGAGGGAGACAGGAGGTCCTACGAGCAGTACTTC
CASSLEGDRRSYEQYF
>TRBJ2-7|few|TRBV12-3/TRBV12-4|13|-
TGTGCCAGCAGGGGGGCAGGAACCTACGAGCAGTACTTC
CASRGAGTYEQYF
>TRBJ2-1|few|TRBV12-3/TRBV12-4|17|TRBD2
TGTGCCAGCAGTTCCCATCTAGCGGGGGGGACATACAATGAGCAGTTCTTC
CASSSHLAGGTYNEQFF
>TRBJ2-3|-|TRBV12-3/TRBV12-4|17|TRBD2
TGTGCCAGCAGTTTCGCTTATAGCGGGGGGCGCACAGATACGCAGTATTTT
CASSFAYSGGRTDTQYF
>TRBJ2-7|-|TRBV3-1|18|TRBD2
TGTGCCAGCAGCCAAGATTCTAGCGGGGGGCCCCGCTTTAACGAGCAGTACTTC
CASSQDSSGGPRFNEQYF
>TRBJ2-7|-|TRBV30|14|TRBD2
TGTGCCTGGTACCTAGCGGGAGGGCCCTACGAGCAGTACTTC
CAWYLAGGPYEQYF
>TRBJ2-3|-|TRBV10-3|15|TRBD1
TGTGCCATCAGTGAAGAGGACAGGGGCACAGATACGCAGTATTTT
CAISEEDRGTDTQYF
>TRBJ2-7|-|TRBV27|16|TRBD2
TGTGCCAGCAGTTCTAAAATGTTAGCGGGGTCCTACGAGCAGTACTTC
CASSSKMLAGSYEQYF
>TRBJ1-1|few|TRBV11-2|16|TRBD1
TGTGCCAGCAGAGCTTGGGACAGAGGAAGAAACACTGAAGCTTTCTTT
CASRAWDRGRNTEAFF
>TRBJ1-1|-|TRBV24-1|15|TRBD1
TGTGCCACCAGTACTCGACAGGGGCGCTACACTGAAGCTTTCTTT
CATSTRQGRYTEAFF
>TRBJ2-3|few|TRBV4-1|14|TRBD2
TGCGCCAGCAGCCGCCAGACTAGCGCAGATACGCAGTATTTT
CASSRQTSADTQYF
>TRBJ2-7|-|TRBV4-2|15|TRBD2
TGTGCCAGCAGCCGGGAGGGAACTATCTCCTACGAGCAGTACTTC
CASSREGTISYEQYF
>TRBJ2-7|-|TRBV7-6|15|TRBD2
TGTGCCAGCAGCTCAGCGGGAATCAATACCCACGAGCAGTACTTC
CASSSAGINTHEQYF
>TRBJ2-1|few|TRBV18|16|TRBD1
TGTGCCAGCTCACCGGGGACAGGGACGAATATGAATGAGCAGTTCTTC
CASSPGTGTNMNEQFF
>TRBJ2-1|few|TRBV24-1|11|-
TGTGCCACCAGTGATTTTGATGAGCAGTTCTTC
CATSDFDEQFF
>TRBJ2-3|-|TRBV24-1|15|TRBD2
TGTGCCACCAGTACAGTGGGACTAGCATCCAATACGCAGTATTTT
CATSTVGLASNTQYF
>TRBJ1-1|few|TRBV29-1|11|TRBD1
TGCAGCGTTCGGACAGGCACTGAAGCTTTCTTT
CSVRTGTEAFF
>TRBJ2-1|-|TRBV11-3|16|TRBD2
TGTGCCAGCAGCCGAATGAGCGGGGGCGCGGGATTTGAGCAGTTCTTC
CASSRMSGGAGFEQFF
>TRBJ1-4|-|TRBV9|14|-
TGTGCCAGCAGCGCCGGGACCGGGAATGAAAAACTGTTTTTT
CASSAGTGNEKLFF
>TRBJ1-2|-|TRBV20-1|12|-
TGCAGTGCTAGATTCCGAGACTATGGCTACACCTTC
CSARFRDYGYTF
>TRBJ2-7|-|TRBV12-3/TRBV12-4|18|TRBD2
TGTGCCAGCAGTTGGGGACTAGCGGGGGGCCTCCTCTCCTACGAGCAGTACTTC
CASSWGLAGGLLSYEQYF
>TRBJ2-7|-|TRBV20-1|14|-
TGCAGTCCGGCCAATATGGGCACAACCTACGAGCAGTACTTC
CSPANMGTTYEQYF
>TRBJ1-5|-|TRBV4-1|15|-
TGCGCCAGCAGCCAGGTTGGAGGGACGGGTCAGCCCCAGCATTTT
CASSQVGGTGQPQHF
>TRBJ1-5|-|TRBV25-1|18|TRBD1
TGTGCCAGCACCCAGGGGGGACAGGGTCTTCGTAGCAATCAGCCCCAGCATTTT
CASTQGGQGLRSNQPQHF
>TRBJ1-3|-|TRBV3-1|18|-
TGTGCCAGCAGCCAGACCTACAGGGCCCTAAGCTCTGGAAACACCATATATTTT
CASSQTYRALSSGNTIYF
>TRBJ1-1|many|TRBV5-1|14|-
TGCGCCAGCAGCCTACAGGGAGTGAACACTGAAGCTTTCTTT
CASSLQGVNTEAFF
>TRBJ2-7|-|TRBV6-2/TRBV6-3|15|-
TGTGCCAGCAGATCCCCCGGGTTGTCTTCCTACGAGCAGTACTTC
CASRSPGLSSYEQYF
>TRBJ2-1|many|TRBV7-3|15|-
TGTGCCAGCAGCATAAACGGGGGATTTAGCTATGAGCAGTTCTTC
CASSINGGFSYEQFF
>TRBJ1-2|few|TRBV7-6|15|-
TGTGCCAGCAGCTTAGGGCAGCCCTCGAACTATGGCTACACCTTC
CASSLGQPSNYGYTF
>TRBJ1-2|few|TRBV28|14|TRBD1
TGTGCCAGCAGTTTAGCTACAGGGGGCTATGGCTACACCTTC
CASSLATGGYGYTF
>TRBJ2-7|-|TRBV5-4|13|TRBD2
TGTGCCAGCAGCTCCACTAGCGGGGTCGAGCAGTACTTC
CASSSTSGVEQYF
>TRBJ1-2|-|TRBV6-2/TRBV6-3|12|-
TGTGCCAGCAAACGGGCAGACGTTGGCTACACCTTC
CASKRADVGYTF
>TRBJ2-3|few|TRBV20-1|14|TRBD2
TGCAGTGCTGAACGGACTAGCGGACCAGATACGCAGTATTTT
CSAERTSGPDTQYF
>TRBJ2-2|-|TRBV30|16|-
TGTGCCTGGAGTGCGACCTGGAGGGCGAACACCGGGGAGCTGTTTTTT
CAWSATWRANTGELFF
>TRBJ2-3|-|TRBV30|14|TRBD2
TGTGCCTGGAGTGGACTAGCGGGGGGAGATACGCAGTATTTT
CAWSGLAGGDTQYF
>TRBJ2-3|few|TRBV7-3|15|-
TGTGCCAGCAGCGAGGGGTGGCAGGGTGGAGATACGCAGTATTTT
CASSEGWQGGDTQYF
>TRBJ2-7|few|TRBV2|16|TRBD1
TGTGCCAGCAGTCGTGAGTGGGCAGGGGGCTCCTACGAGCAGTACTTC
CASSREWAGGSYEQYF
>TRBJ2-5|many|TRBV5-1|15|TRBD2
TGCGCCAGCAGCCGGACTAGCGGGGAGGGGGAGACCCAGTACTTC
CASSRTSGEGETQYF
>TRBJ1-1|few|TRBV5-1|15|-
TGCGCCAGCAGCACCCCTGGTAGGGGGGATACTGAAGCTTTCTTT
CASSTPGRGDTEAFF
>TRBJ1-1|-|TRBV15|14|-
TGTGCCACCAGCAGAGTTGGGACGGGCACTGAAGCTTTCTTT
CATSRVGTGTEAFF
>TRBJ1-1|many|TRBV12-3/TRBV12-4|15|TRBD1
TGTGCCAGCAGCCTAAGGGACAGGGGATTCACTGAAGCTTTCTTT
CASSLRDRGFTEAFF
>TRBJ2-3|few|TRBV12-5|11|-
TGTGCTAGTGGAGAAGGGGTTACGCAGTATTTT
CASGEGVTQYF
>TRBJ2-7|-|TRBV12-3/TRBV12-4|15|-
TGTGCCAGCAGTAGCGACAGGCATTTCTCCTACGAGCAGTACTTC
CASSSDRHFSYEQYF
>TRBJ2-1|few|TRBV6-2/TRBV6-3|12|TRBD1
TGTGCCACCGGGACAGAGCTAAGGGAGCAGTTCTTC
CATGTELREQFF
>TRBJ2-2|few|TRBV29-1|16|-
TGCAGCGTTGAAGATCGGGCGGGGGCGATCACCGGGGAGCTGTTTTTT
CSVEDRAGAITGELFF
>TRBJ2-3|few|TRBV10-3|13|TRBD2
TGTGCCATCAGTGAGTCAGAGCGGGGGCCACAGTATTTT
CAISESERGPQYF
>TRBJ2-3|-|TRBV20-1|14|-
TGCAGTGCTAGGTGGGCGGGGAACACAGATACGCAGTATTTT
CSARWAGNTDTQYF
>TRBJ2-5|few|TRBV11-3|15|-
TGTGCCAGCAGCCCTTCTTGGACAAGCCAAGAGACCCAGTACTTC
CASSPSWTSQETQYF